This is a list of T cell receptor beta chains from one sample in a study of T cell responses to AZD1222 COVID-19 vaccine. This table comes from immunoSEQ multiplex PCR, and its TCRdb copy is limited to in-frame clones, with some not included. The sample records around 140,000 clones, 80% to 90% being singletons. Sequencing used peripheral blood, obtained on day 0 of AZD1222 vaccination. Receptors were obtained from an adult in good health. Each CDR3 is given with its conserved first and last residue. The order of the fields is CDR3 length, D gene, J gene, clone size, V gene, CDR3 protein, CDR3 DNA. The D gene is left open where the match is weak. A row's size may be missing; if present it is once, few, many or a size class.

16 | . | TRBJ2-3 | . | TRBV9 | CASSAKYWGGTDTQYF | TGTGCCAGCAGCGCCAAGTATTGGGGGGGCACAGATACGCAGTATTTT
18 | . | TRBJ2-1 | . | TRBV28 | CASTQPLGGRRPYNEQFF | TGTGCCAGCACCCAGCCCCTGGGGGGGCGTCGTCCTTACAATGAGCAGTTCTTC
15 | TRBD1 | TRBJ2-5 | . | TRBV2 | CASRDRGLQGETQYF | TGTGCCAGCAGGGACAGGGGGCTCCAAGGGGAGACCCAGTACTTC
18 | TRBD1 | TRBJ1-5 | . | TRBV6-2/TRBV6-3 | CASSPHLTGVWRNQPQHF | TGTGCCAGCAGTCCACACTTGACAGGGGTGTGGCGCAATCAGCCCCAGCATTTT
16 | TRBD1 | TRBJ1-1 | once | TRBV9 | CASSALGTGMNTEAFF | TGTGCCAGCAGCGCTCTGGGGACAGGCATGAACACTGAAGCTTTCTTT
15 | . | TRBJ1-2 | . | TRBV24-1 | CATSDPGLGPEDYTF | TGTGCCACCAGTGATCCTGGCCTGGGACCAGAAGACTACACCTTC
14 | . | TRBJ2-2 | . | TRBV2 | CASTQSLGTGELFF | TGTGCCAGCACCCAAAGCCTGGGAACCGGGGAGCTGTTTTTT
14 | TRBD1 | TRBJ2-7 | . | TRBV4-3 | CASSQGTGNYEQYF | TGCGCCAGCAGCCAGGGGACAGGGAACTACGAGCAGTACTTC
15 | TRBD1 | TRBJ2-7 | . | TRBV19 | CASSTQTGDGHEQYF | TGTGCCAGTAGTACCCAGACAGGGGACGGCCACGAGCAGTACTTC
19 | TRBD1 | TRBJ1-2 | . | TRBV18 | CASSPLWAQGARKNYGYTF | TGTGCCAGCTCACCCCTCTGGGCACAGGGGGCACGAAAGAACTATGGCTACACCTTC
13 | . | TRBJ1-6 | . | TRBV7-6 | CASSSSTDSPLHF | TGTGCCAGCAGCTCTTCGACAGATTCACCCCTCCACTTT
18 | . | TRBJ1-5 | . | TRBV28 | CASSFVLSLTDSNQPQHF | TGTGCCAGCAGTTTTGTTTTGTCCTTAACCGATAGCAATCAGCCCCAGCATTTT
16 | . | TRBJ1-6 | . | TRBV7-9 | CASSLEGIGYNSPLHF | TGTGCCAGCAGCTTAGAAGGGATCGGCTATAATTCACCCCTCCACTTT
15 | TRBD1 | TRBJ1-3 | . | TRBV6-5 | CASSLQTGVGNTIYF | TGTGCCAGCAGTCTTCAGACAGGGGTAGGAAACACCATATATTTT
15 | . | TRBJ2-5 | . | TRBV7-2 | CASSLVGGYGETQYF | TGTGCCAGCAGCTTAGTTGGGGGGTACGGAGAGACCCAGTACTTC
14 | TRBD2 | TRBJ2-1 | . | TRBV11-2 | CASSRSGRSNEQFF | TGTGCCAGCAGTCGTAGCGGGAGGAGCAATGAGCAGTTCTTC
17 | TRBD1 | TRBJ2-7 | . | TRBV28 | CASSLSPDRAETYEQYF | TGTGCCAGCAGTTTATCCCCCGACAGGGCCGAAACCTACGAGCAGTACTTC
14 | TRBD1 | TRBJ2-7 | . | TRBV24-1 | CATSPGTGTDEQYF | TGTGCCACCAGCCCCGGGACAGGGACTGACGAGCAGTACTTC
14 | . | TRBJ2-7 | . | TRBV5-4 | CASSFGGDTYEQYF | TGTGCCAGCAGCTTTGGCGGGGACACCTACGAGCAGTACTTC
13 | . | TRBJ1-2 | . | TRBV28 | CASSLYIRWGYTF | TGTGCCAGCAGTTTATACATACGGTGGGGCTACACCTTC
14 | . | TRBJ2-2 | once | TRBV11-2 | CASSLNELTGELFF | TGTGCCAGCAGCTTAAACGAGCTCACCGGGGAGCTGTTTTTT
12 | . | TRBJ2-1 | few | TRBV6-6 | CASSPRRNEQFF | TGTGCCAGCAGCCCAAGGCGCAATGAGCAGTTCTTC
14 | TRBD1 | TRBJ1-1 | few | TRBV4-2 | CASSQGTGAPEAFF | TGTGCCAGCAGCCAAGGCACAGGGGCTCCTGAAGCTTTCTTT
16 | . | TRBJ2-2 | . | TRBV19 | CASSRTGTRNTGELFF | TGTGCCAGTAGTAGGACCGGGACGAGGAACACCGGGGAGCTGTTTTTT
11 | . | TRBJ2-7 | . | TRBV10-3 | CAISEFDEQYF | TGTGCCATCAGTGAGTTCGACGAGCAGTACTTC
16 | . | TRBJ2-6 | . | TRBV5-4 | CASSLAQRSGANVLTF | TGTGCCAGCAGCCTGGCGCAGCGCTCTGGGGCCAACGTCCTGACTTTC
14 | . | TRBJ2-2 | . | TRBV5-4 | CASSYTGKGGELFF | TGTGCCAGCAGCTACACAGGGAAGGGCGGGGAGCTGTTTTTT
16 | TRBD2 | TRBJ2-3 | . | TRBV9 | CASSVWLAGGTDTQYF | TGTGCCAGCAGCGTCTGGCTAGCGGGAGGCACAGATACGCAGTATTTT
14 | TRBD1 | TRBJ2-7 | . | TRBV7-2 | CASSPWDRLYEQYF | TGTGCCAGCAGCCCCTGGGACAGGCTCTACGAGCAGTACTTC
13 | . | TRBJ2-7 | . | TRBV12-3/TRBV12-4 | CASMKRLFDEQYF | TGTGCCAGCATGAAGCGCCTCTTCGACGAGCAGTACTTC
13 | . | TRBJ1-2 | . | TRBV28 | CASRPKTGHGYTF | TGTGCCAGCAGACCTAAGACAGGTCATGGCTACACCTTC
13 | . | TRBJ2-7 | . | TRBV6-5 | CASSYAPGDEQYF | TGTGCCAGCAGTTATGCTCCTGGGGACGAGCAGTACTTC
12 | . | TRBJ1-1 | . | TRBV10-3 | CAISVRDTEAFF | TGTGCCATCAGTGTCAGGGACACTGAAGCTTTCTTT
15 | . | TRBJ1-3 | . | TRBV7-6 | CASSLVQSSGNTIYF | TGTGCCAGCAGCTTAGTACAGAGCTCTGGAAACACCATATATTTT
16 | . | TRBJ2-5 | . | TRBV11-1 | CASSLEGFLGQETQYF | TGTGCCAGCAGCTTAGAGGGGTTTCTGGGGCAAGAGACCCAGTACTTC
10 | . | TRBJ2-7 | . | TRBV28 | CASDPYEQYF | TGTGCCAGCGATCCCTACGAGCAGTACTTC
15 | . | TRBJ2-1 | . | TRBV4-3 | CASSQDEASLNEQFF | TGCGCCAGCAGCCAAGATGAGGCTTCGCTCAATGAGCAGTTCTTC
14 | . | TRBJ2-5 | . | TRBV7-2 | CASSLPILEETQYF | TGTGCCAGCAGCTTACCCATTTTAGAAGAGACCCAGTACTTC
19 | TRBD2 | TRBJ2-6 | . | TRBV11-2 | CASSLFGLAGLAGANVLTF | TGTGCCAGCAGCTTATTCGGGCTAGCGGGATTGGCTGGGGCCAACGTCCTGACTTTC
15 | TRBD1 | TRBJ2-7 | . | TRBV4-1 | CASSEGTGPPYEQYF | TGCGCCAGCAGCGAAGGGACAGGTCCCCCCTACGAGCAGTACTTC
13 | . | TRBJ1-4 | . | TRBV28 | CASSGQINEKLFF | TGTGCCAGCAGTGGGCAGATTAATGAAAAACTGTTTTTT
19 | TRBD2 | TRBJ2-1 | . | TRBV19 | CASRNLAGGPQLRHNEQFF | TGTGCCAGTAGAAACTTAGCGGGGGGGCCCCAACTCAGGCACAATGAGCAGTTCTTC
16 | TRBD1 | TRBJ2-7 | . | TRBV5-6 | CASSYATNRGPYEQYF | TGTGCCAGCAGCTACGCGACAAACAGGGGTCCCTACGAGCAGTACTTC
14 | . | TRBJ2-7 | . | TRBV7-8 | CASSITWESYEQYF | TGTGCCAGCAGCATCACTTGGGAGTCCTACGAGCAGTACTTC
16 | TRBD2 | TRBJ2-3 | . | TRBV27 | CASSSLKGLGADTQYF | TGTGCCAGCAGTTCGCTGAAGGGACTAGGTGCAGATACGCAGTATTTT
13 | . | TRBJ1-1 | . | TRBV6-5 | CASSYKGVTEAFF | TGTGCCAGCAGTTATAAGGGAGTCACTGAAGCTTTCTTT
12 | . | TRBJ1-5 | . | TRBV19 | CASSMGVQPQHF | TGTGCCAGTAGTATGGGTGTCCAGCCCCAGCATTTT
14 | . | TRBJ2-2 | . | TRBV10-3 | CAINAGQNTGELFF | TGTGCCATCAACGCGGGACAGAACACCGGGGAGCTGTTTTTT